The clone carrying this TCR beta chain came up many times. The data stem from a study of kidney transplant recipient with SARS-CoV-2 infection. TCRdb used MiXCR to reprocess the reads, holding one entry per CDR3 protein. This sample carries approximately 250,000 distinct CDR3 sequences, 29% of them seen once, and the ten largest clones take roughly 7%. The CDR3 covers 17 residues. The sequence came from a male patient aged 25-45 years who had COVID-19 and was a kidney transplant recipient. Part of the T cells may come from the graft donor. Sample: a blood sample, taken at baseline and between days 110 and 120 from a kidney transplant recipient. This chain links TRBV21-1 with TRBJ2-3. TRBV21-1 is listed as a pseudogene. The CDR3 sequence is CASRTKIATVMQDTQYF. For the CDR3, the DNA is TGTGCCAGCAGGACCAAGATAGCTACAGTCATGCAAGATACGCAGTATTTT.